A selection of T cell receptor beta chains follows, all from one sample in a study of T cell repertoires in cytomegalovirus infection. TCRdb re-called the reads with MiXCR, one entry per CDR3 protein. The data contain hundreds of thousands of distinct CDR3 sequences, roughly 15% of them seen just once; the ten biggest clones take up 12%. The source material was PBMCs. All receptors come from a human donor in good health (CMV status not recorded). Some clones in this sample may be carry-over from other donors' samples. Both conserved end residues are trimmed from each CDR3. A D gene is named only where the DNA matches it firmly. Clone size, where shown, is once, few, many, or a class for clones that have expanded.

size,length,V,J,D,CDR3
many,14,TRBV7-6,TRBJ1-1,NA,ASRAPGQLMNTEAF
many,13,TRBV7-2,TRBJ2-7,TRBD2,ASSSPGRGAYEQY
NA,10,TRBV24-1,TRBJ2-1,TRBD1,ATRGQNNEQF
many,16,TRBV7-2,TRBJ2-7,TRBD2,ASSATPGLAGGPGEQY
many,13,TRBV12-3/TRBV12-4,TRBJ2-1,TRBD2,ASSSTSGEFNEQF
NA,11,TRBV7-3,TRBJ2-7,TRBD1,ASSHGQGYEQY
few,13,TRBV3-1,TRBJ1-2,NA,ASSHRGERGGGYT
NA,11,TRBV5-1,TRBJ2-2,NA,ASSMEDTGELF
once,12,TRBV27,TRBJ1-4,TRBD1,ASSIRDSAEKLF
few,14,TRBV7-9,TRBJ1-3,NA,ASSLGTRPSGNTIY
few,14,TRBV3-1,TRBJ2-3,NA,ASSLRTGNPTDTQY
NA,14,TRBV27,TRBJ1-4,TRBD1,ASSLGQGPFGEKLF
NA,10,TRBV7-9,TRBJ1-4,TRBD1,ASSLGQGKLF
many,12,TRBV7-2,TRBJ1-1,NA,ASSLSRDAADAF
few,11,TRBV7-8,TRBJ1-2,NA,ASSLTGQNGYT
few,11,TRBV20-1,TRBJ2-2,NA,SAWGENTGELF
many,13,TRBV6-6,TRBJ2-7,NA,ASSPGPVGSYEQY
NA,13,TRBV28,TRBJ2-4,NA,ASSWAGRRGNIQY
NA,12,TRBV12-3/TRBV12-4,TRBJ1-2,TRBD1,ASSLRQGNYGYT
few,13,TRBV15,TRBJ1-2,NA,ATSRESGSVYGYT
many,14,TRBV4-2,TRBJ2-1,NA,ASSQDRSAPGNEQF
few,13,TRBV12-3/TRBV12-4,TRBJ1-1,TRBD1,ASSLGVGTATEAF
many,9,TRBV20-1,TRBJ1-1,NA,RATGNTEAF
few,11,TRBV29-1,TRBJ2-1,NA,SVESYGYNEQF
many,12,TRBV6-1,TRBJ1-1,NA,ASSSLGPGAEAF
NA,11,TRBV28,TRBJ1-2,NA,ASSFGRDYGYT
NA,13,TRBV15,TRBJ2-5,NA,ATSRDWPQRETQY
many,12,TRBV7-2,TRBJ2-3,NA,ASSRRLVSDTQY
many,15,TRBV7-9,TRBJ1-1,NA,ASSLGSGTLLRTEAF
NA,13,TRBV5-1,TRBJ1-1,NA,ASSLEGRQNTEAF
few,12,TRBV11-2,TRBJ2-3,TRBD1,ASTKGQGLDTQY
NA,13,TRBV4-2,TRBJ2-7,NA,ASSQARQVQYEQY
NA,12,TRBV4-3,TRBJ1-1,TRBD1,ASSLGTGYTEAF
few,11,TRBV14,TRBJ1-1,NA,ASSQTHRSEAF
NA,13,TRBV15,TRBJ1-6,TRBD1,ATSRAGQSASPLH
few,9,TRBV10-3,TRBJ2-7,NA,AISEVYEQY
many,13,TRBV12-3/TRBV12-4,TRBJ1-5,NA,ASSYRPQRAGPQH
NA,12,TRBV27,TRBJ1-5,TRBD1,ASSRGTAYQPQH
many,13,TRBV7-9,TRBJ1-1,NA,ASSLGTALNTEAF
NA,13,TRBV28,TRBJ2-7,NA,ASSFSAGAGYERY
few,12,TRBV6-4,TRBJ2-1,NA,ASSAGPEGNEQF
many,16,TRBV28,TRBJ2-5,TRBD2,ASTHSLAGAREQETQY
many,12,TRBV12-3/TRBV12-4,TRBJ2-3,NA,ASSLGQATDTQY
many,16,TRBV5-5,TRBJ1-2,TRBD1,ASSFGRLPTGQGDGYT
many,18,TRBV7-2,TRBJ2-1,TRBD1,ASSPPPNRLPGQLNNEQF
few,9,TRBV24-1,TRBJ1-2,NA,ATSDLDGYT
many,14,TRBV4-2,TRBJ2-1,NA,ASSQLTVSSYNEQF
NA,12,TRBV4-1,TRBJ1-3,NA,ASSRTTSGNTIY
NA,11,TRBV24-1,TRBJ1-1,TRBD1,ATRDRGYTEAF
few,13,TRBV7-6,TRBJ2-1,NA,ASSLGAGGINEQF
few,12,TRBV20-1,TRBJ1-6,NA,SAKHQDGVSPLH
NA,12,TRBV2,TRBJ1-4,NA,ASTGRESGEKLF
few,11,TRBV29-1,TRBJ1-1,NA,SVSDGGRTEAF